This record covers a single T cell receptor beta chain. Per the original methods: Amplification with reference gene primers provided the estimates of nucleated cell counts. Sequencing used immunoSEQ multiplex PCR; TCRdb keeps in-frame clones, though not all of them. V, J and clone size are those of that table, while D and trimming were read from the DNA. The sample has some 290,000 clones, roughly 79% seen once; the top ten hold less than 3%. The CDR3 totals 13 residues. Germline CDR1 GTSNPN, CDR2 SVGIG (reference sequence). V dropped 8 bases and J dropped 2 bases, with 15 bases sitting between them. The sample belongs to a study of blood T cell repertoires in COVID-19. Overall study: Sites in the United States, Italy and Spain provided acute and convalescent COVID-19 samples. The analysed material was cDNA or gDNA that came from T cells, B-cell-depleted T cells, or PBMCs.

The sequence derives from a woman aged 60 to 75 with active or convalescent COVID-19. The chain uses TRBV30 and TRBJ1-1; tentatively, D is TRBD1 (6 bases). Material: peripheral blood. This chain's CDR3 is CAREGQPNTEAFF. The CDR3 nucleotides read TGTGCCAGGGAGGGACAACCAAACACTGAAGCTTTCTTT.